This T cell receptor beta chain was identified in a study of cytomegalovirus exposure and HLA in healthy donors. Study information: Among roughly 180 million T cells, an earlier analysis found 117 million unique TCR beta sequences.

A remark on this clone: Its antigen is unidentified.

The PCR ran on 60 Vbeta and 13 Jbeta primers. Produced via immunoSEQ multiplex PCR; TCRdb's table is partial and in-frame only. The sample holds approximately 52,000 clones. The study, taken as a whole, reports: It was confirmed in vitro that a few of the CMV-associated chains were specific for CMV antigens.

Sequencing was performed on PBMCs. The clonotype was recovered from a woman between 55 and 75 years old in good health and CMV-seropositive.

The CDR3 loop reads CASSTKGLMNTEAFF. Here the CDR3 DNA reads TGTGCCAGCAGTACTAAGGGGCTGATGAACACTGAAGCTTTCTTT. The chain is built from TRBV6-1 and TRBJ1-1, with D possibly matching TRBD1 (5 bases). Germline values: CDR1 MNHNS, CDR2 SASEGT. The CDR3 is 15 residues long. The V gene lost 5 bases and the J gene lost 0 bases, with 13 bases spanning the gap.